The clone carrying this T cell receptor beta chain was seen a few times. This entry belongs to a study of blood T cell repertoires in COVID-19. Study-wide background: The United States, Italy and Spain provided the acute and convalescent COVID-19 samples. T cells, B-cell-depleted T cells, or PBMCs supplied cDNA or gDNA.

Authors' analysis steps: By means of reference gene primer amplification, nucleated cell counts were estimated. Assay used: immunoSEQ multiplex PCR; TCRdb lists only in-frame clones, some missing. That table furnishes V, J and clone size, whereas the DNA furnished D and trimming. The top ten clones hold 17% of a sample with approximately 8,000 clones, roughly 80% of them seen once. Sequenced material: peripheral blood. The receptor comes from a human donor in a cohort sampled during active COVID-19.

CDR3 amino acids: CASSQDRGFYNEQFF. The CDR3 coding sequence is TGCGCCAGCAGTCAGGACAGGGGGTTCTACAATGAGCAGTTCTTC. The chain is built from TRBV5-1 and TRBJ2-1; 10 bases line up with TRBD1. Looked up from germline, CDR1 is SGHRS and CDR2 is YFSETQ. J was trimmed by 3 bases and V by 5 bases; bases with no gene match: 5. This CDR3 comprises 15 residues.